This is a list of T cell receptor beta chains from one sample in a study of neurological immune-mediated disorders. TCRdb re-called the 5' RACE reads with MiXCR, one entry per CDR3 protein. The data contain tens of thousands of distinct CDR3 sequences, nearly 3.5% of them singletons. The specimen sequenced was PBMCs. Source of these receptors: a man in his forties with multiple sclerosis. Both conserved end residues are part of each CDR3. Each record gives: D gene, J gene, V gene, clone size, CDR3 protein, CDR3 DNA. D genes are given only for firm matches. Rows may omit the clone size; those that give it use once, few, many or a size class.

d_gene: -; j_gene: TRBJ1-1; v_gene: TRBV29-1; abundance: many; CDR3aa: CSVGGGSDTEAFF; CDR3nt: TGCAGCGTTGGAGGGGGGTCGGACACTGAAGCTTTCTTT
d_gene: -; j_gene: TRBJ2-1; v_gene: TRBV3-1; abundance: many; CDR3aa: CASSQDQARVGYNEQFF; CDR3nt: TGTGCCAGCAGCCAAGATCAAGCCAGGGTGGGCTACAATGAGCAGTTCTTC
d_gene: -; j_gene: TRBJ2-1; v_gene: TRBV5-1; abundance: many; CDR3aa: CASSSETLSYNEQFF; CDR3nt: TGCGCCAGCAGCTCGGAAACCCTCTCCTACAATGAGCAGTTCTTC
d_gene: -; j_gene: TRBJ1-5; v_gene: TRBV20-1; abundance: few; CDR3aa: CSATLPGNSNKTQNF; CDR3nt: TGCAGTGCTACCTTGCCGGGGAATAGCAATAAGACCCAGAATTTT
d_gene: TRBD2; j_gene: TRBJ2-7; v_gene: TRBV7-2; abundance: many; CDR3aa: CASSLRAGDLYEQYF; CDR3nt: TGTGCCAGCAGCTTACGAGCGGGGGACCTCTACGAGCAGTACTTC
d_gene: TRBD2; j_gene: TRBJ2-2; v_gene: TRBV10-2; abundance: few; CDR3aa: CASSSGGGVFGELFF; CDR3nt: TGCGCCAGCAGTTCCGGGGGAGGGGTGTTCGGGGAGCTGTTTTTT
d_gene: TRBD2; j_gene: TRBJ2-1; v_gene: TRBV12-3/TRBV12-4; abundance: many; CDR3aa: CASSSSGGTYNEQFF; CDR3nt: TGTGCCAGCAGTTCTAGCGGGGGAACCTACAATGAGCAGTTCTTC
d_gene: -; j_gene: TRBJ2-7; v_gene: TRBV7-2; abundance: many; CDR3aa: CASSLAGSAYEQYF; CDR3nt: TGTGCCAGCAGCTTAGCGGGGTCAGCCTACGAGCAGTACTTC
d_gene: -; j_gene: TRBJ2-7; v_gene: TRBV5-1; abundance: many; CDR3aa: CASSLEVGSYEQYF; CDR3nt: TGCGCCAGCAGCTTGGAGGTGGGTTCCTACGAGCAGTACTTC
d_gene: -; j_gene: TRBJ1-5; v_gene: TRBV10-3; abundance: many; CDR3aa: CAINPSNSNQPQHF; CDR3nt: TGTGCCATCAACCCCAGCAATAGCAATCAGCCCCAGCATTTT
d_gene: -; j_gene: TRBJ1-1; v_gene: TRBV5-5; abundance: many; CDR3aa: CASSPDMNTEAFF; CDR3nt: TGTGCCAGCAGCCCCGACATGAACACTGAAGCTTTCTTT
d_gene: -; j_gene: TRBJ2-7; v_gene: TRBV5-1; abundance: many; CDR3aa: CASLSESYEQYF; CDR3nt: TGCGCCAGCCTTAGTGAATCCTACGAGCAGTACTTC
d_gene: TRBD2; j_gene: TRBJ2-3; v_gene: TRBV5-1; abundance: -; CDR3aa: CASSQGLADADTQYF; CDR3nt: TGCGCCAGCAGCCAGGGACTAGCGGACGCAGATACGCAGTATTTT
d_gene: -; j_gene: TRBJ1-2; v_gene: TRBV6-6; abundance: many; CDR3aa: CASSSEVSYGYTF; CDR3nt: TGTGCCAGCAGTTCGGAGGTATCCTATGGCTACACCTTC
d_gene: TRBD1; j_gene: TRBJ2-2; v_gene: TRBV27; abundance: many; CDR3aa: CAIPDRVLTGELFF; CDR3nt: TGTGCCATCCCGGACAGGGTCCTCACCGGGGAGCTGTTTTTT
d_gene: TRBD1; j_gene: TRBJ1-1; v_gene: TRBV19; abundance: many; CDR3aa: CASSKWTGDVGFTEAFF; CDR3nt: TGTGCCAGTAGTAAATGGACAGGGGACGTCGGATTCACTGAAGCTTTCTTT
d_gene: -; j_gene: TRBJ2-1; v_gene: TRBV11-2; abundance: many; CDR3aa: CASSLDLAEYNEQFF; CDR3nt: TGTGCCAGCAGCTTAGACTTAGCGGAATACAATGAGCAGTTCTTC
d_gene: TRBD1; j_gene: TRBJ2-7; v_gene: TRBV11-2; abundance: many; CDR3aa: CASRDPGQGAYEQYF; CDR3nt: TGTGCCAGCAGGGATCCGGGACAGGGAGCCTACGAGCAGTACTTC
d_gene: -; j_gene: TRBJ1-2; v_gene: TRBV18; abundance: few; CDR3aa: CASSPQGPLTLYGYTF; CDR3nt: TGTGCCAGCTCACCACAGGGCCCACTTACCCTCTATGGCTACACCTTC
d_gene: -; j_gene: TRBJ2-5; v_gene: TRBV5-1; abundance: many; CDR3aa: CASSLGTAAQETQYF; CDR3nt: TGCGCCAGCAGCCTAGGGACCGCGGCCCAAGAGACCCAGTACTTC
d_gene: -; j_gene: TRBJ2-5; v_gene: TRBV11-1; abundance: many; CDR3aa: CASSTLGWYQETQYF; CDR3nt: TGTGCCAGCAGCACCCTCGGGTGGTACCAAGAGACCCAGTACTTC
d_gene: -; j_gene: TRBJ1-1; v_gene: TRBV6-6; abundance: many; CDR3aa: CATKLGRDTEAFF; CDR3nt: TGTGCCACCAAGTTGGGCAGGGACACTGAAGCTTTCTTT
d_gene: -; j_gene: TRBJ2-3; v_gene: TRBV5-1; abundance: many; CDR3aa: CASRSGGTDTQYF; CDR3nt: TGCGCCAGCAGATCCGGGGGCACAGATACGCAGTATTTT
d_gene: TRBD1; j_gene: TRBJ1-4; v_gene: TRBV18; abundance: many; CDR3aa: CASSPEGQQREKLFF; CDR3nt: TGTGCCAGCTCACCCGAGGGACAGCAAAGGGAAAAACTGTTTTTT
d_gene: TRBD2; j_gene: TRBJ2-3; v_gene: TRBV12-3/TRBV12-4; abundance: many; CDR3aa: CASTDGGVLGADTQYF; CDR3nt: TGTGCCAGCACCGATGGGGGGGTTCTGGGGGCAGATACGCAGTATTTT
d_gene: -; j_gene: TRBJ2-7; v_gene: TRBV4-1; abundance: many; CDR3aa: CASSQDGGGTYEQYF; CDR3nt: TGCGCCAGCAGCCAAGATGGGGGCGGAACCTACGAGCAGTACTTC
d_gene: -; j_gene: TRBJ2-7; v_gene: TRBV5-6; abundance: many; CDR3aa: CASSWGVGNYEQYF; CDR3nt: TGTGCCAGCAGCTGGGGGGTAGGGAACTACGAGCAGTACTTC
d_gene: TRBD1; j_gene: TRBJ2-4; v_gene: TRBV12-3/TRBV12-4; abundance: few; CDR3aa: CASSWPTGAEGVLAKNIQYF; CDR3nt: TGTGCCAGCAGTTGGCCCACAGGGGCTGAGGGGGTTCTAGCCAAAAACATTCAGTACTTC
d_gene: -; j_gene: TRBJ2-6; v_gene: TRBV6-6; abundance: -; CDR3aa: CASSSTQAGANVLTF; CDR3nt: TGTGCCAGCAGTTCGACGCAGGCTGGGGCCAACGTCCTGACTTTC
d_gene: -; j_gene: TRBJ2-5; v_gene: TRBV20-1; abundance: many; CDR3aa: CSARGHVTVPSQYF; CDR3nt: TGCAGTGCTAGAGGTCATGTGACAGTCCCTTCCCAGTACTTC
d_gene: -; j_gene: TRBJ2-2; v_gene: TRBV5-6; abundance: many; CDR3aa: CASSLVIGGANTGELFF; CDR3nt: TGTGCCAGCAGCTTAGTTATCGGAGGGGCGAACACCGGGGAGCTGTTTTTT
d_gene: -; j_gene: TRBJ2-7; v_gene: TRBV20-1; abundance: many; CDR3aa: CSARPTIGASSYEQYF; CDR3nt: TGCAGTGCTAGGCCCACCATTGGGGCCTCGTCCTACGAGCAGTACTTC
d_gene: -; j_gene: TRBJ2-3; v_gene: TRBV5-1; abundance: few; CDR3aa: CASSLHSTDTQYF; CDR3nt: TGCGCCAGCAGCTTACACAGCACAGATACGCAGTATTTT
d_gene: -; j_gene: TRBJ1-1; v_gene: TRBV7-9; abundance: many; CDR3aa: CASSLKTTAEAFF; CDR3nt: TGTGCCAGCAGCTTAAAGACTACAGCTGAAGCTTTCTTT
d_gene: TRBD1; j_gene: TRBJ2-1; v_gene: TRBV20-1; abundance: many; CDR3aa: CSARDLPRQGRVAGLEQFF; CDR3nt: TGCAGTGCTAGAGATCTTCCTCGACAGGGCAGGGTCGCAGGGTTGGAGCAGTTCTTC
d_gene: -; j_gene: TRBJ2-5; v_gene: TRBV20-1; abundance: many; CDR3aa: CSARDVRTQETQYF; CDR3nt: TGCAGTGCTAGAGATGTCCGGACACAAGAGACCCAGTACTTC
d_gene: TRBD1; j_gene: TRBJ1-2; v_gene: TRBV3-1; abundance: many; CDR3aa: CASSQRDSNYGYTF; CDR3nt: TGTGCCAGCAGCCAACGGGACAGTAACTATGGCTACACCTTC